One T cell receptor beta chain is described in this entry. Its matching antigen is unknown. This sample is part of a study of Graves' ophthalmopathy and Graves' hyperthyroidism. Amplification targeted the TCR beta CDR3 regions, with RNA transcripts as the source material. A first-round RT-PCR used HTBI primers, followed by a second-round multiplex PCR. In TCRdb, the multiplex PCR reads were re-called with MiXCR into one record per CDR3 protein. The table has 350,000 to 450,000 distinct CDR3 sequences, about 16% seen once. CDR1 MGHRA and CDR2 YSYEKL come from the germline V gene. This CDR3 contains 16 residues. Trimming removed 1 base at V and 2 bases at J, with 15 bases between. Study outcomes and limitations: Blood also harbored most expanded thyroid clonotypes above 0.001 frequency.

The chain uses TRBV4-1 and TRBJ2-7; a possible D gene is TRBD1 (6 bases). The specimen sequenced was peripheral blood. The source of this sequence is a woman between 18 and 29 years old with Graves' ophthalmopathy. The CDR3: CASSQGVGAVTYEQYF. In DNA form, the CDR3 reads TGCGCCAGCAGCCAAGGGGTGGGGGCCGTTACCTACGAGCAGTACTTC.